This T cell receptor (beta chain) was documented in a study of cytomegalovirus exposure and HLA in healthy donors. A multiplex PCR was run with 60 Vbeta primers and 13 Jbeta primers. TCRdb keeps only in-frame clones here, not all; method: immunoSEQ multiplex PCR. This table holds roughly 160,000 clones, around 79% found once. CDR1 SGHRS and CDR2 YFSETQ come from the germline V gene. After removal of 1 base from V and 5 bases from J, the junction contained 6 bases not matched to a gene. The CDR3 has 15 amino acids. Comment on this clone: Its specificity is not known.

General study points: There were some V segments, including TRBV6-2 and TRBV6-3, excluded as indistinguishable. Data from an earlier analysis indicated that most TCR beta V segments were productive either about 90% or about 30% of the time. It was 150 to 200 TCR beta chains that were listed as cytomegalovirus-associated.

This chain joins TRBV5-1 and TRBJ2-7; 10 nucleotides match TRBD1. Specimen: PBMCs. This clonotype was sampled from a man in his forties in good health and CMV-seronegative. For the CDR3, the DNA is TGCGCCAGCAGCTTGAAGGGACAGGGGTACCACGAGCAGTACTTC. Translated, it gives CASSLKGQGYHEQYF.